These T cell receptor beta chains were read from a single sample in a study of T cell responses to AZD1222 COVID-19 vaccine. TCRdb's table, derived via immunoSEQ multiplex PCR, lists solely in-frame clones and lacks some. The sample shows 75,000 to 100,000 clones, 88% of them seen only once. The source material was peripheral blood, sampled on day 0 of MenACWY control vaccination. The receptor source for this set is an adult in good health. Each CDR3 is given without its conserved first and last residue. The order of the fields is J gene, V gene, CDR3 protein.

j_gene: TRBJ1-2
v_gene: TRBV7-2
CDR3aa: ASSLTRGQDYGYT

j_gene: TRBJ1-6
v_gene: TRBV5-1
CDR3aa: ASSLSGLDNSPLH

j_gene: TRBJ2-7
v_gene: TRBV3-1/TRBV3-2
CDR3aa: ASSQGARSYEQY

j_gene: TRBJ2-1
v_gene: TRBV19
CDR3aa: ASSIDLGSGGRSGQF

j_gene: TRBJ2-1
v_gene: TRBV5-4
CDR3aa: ASSPGVENEQF

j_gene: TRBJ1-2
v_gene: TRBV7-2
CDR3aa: ASSLEVQADYGYT

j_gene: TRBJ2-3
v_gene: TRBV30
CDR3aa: ALASLALDTQY

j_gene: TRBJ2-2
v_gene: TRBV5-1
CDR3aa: ASSWGQGITGELF

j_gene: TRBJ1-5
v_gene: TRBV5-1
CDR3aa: ASSLDNRNQPQH

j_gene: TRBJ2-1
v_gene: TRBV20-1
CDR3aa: SASSPNEQF

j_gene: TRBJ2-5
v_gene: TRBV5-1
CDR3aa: ASSLGLAAQETQY

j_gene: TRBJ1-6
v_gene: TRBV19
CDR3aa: ASSPSAGADSPLH

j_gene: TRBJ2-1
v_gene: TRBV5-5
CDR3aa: ASSRIGTGQNNEQF

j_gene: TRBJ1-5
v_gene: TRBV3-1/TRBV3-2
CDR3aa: ASSQDRNQPQH

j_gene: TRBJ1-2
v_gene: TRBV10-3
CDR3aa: ATRDRDYGYT

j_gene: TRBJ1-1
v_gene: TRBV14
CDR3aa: ASSQQGTGTEAF

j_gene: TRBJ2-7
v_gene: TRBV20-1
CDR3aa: SASRGYEQY

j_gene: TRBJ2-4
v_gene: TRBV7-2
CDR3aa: ASSLDGQLVGIQY

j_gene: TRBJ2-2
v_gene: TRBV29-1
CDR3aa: SVGVGANTGELF

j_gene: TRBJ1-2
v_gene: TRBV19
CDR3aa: ASSTTLLGYT

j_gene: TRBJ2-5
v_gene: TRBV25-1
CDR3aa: ASSDPQGGETQY

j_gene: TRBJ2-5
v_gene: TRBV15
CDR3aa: ATSSAVKETQY

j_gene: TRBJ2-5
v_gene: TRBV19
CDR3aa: ASSITSGNRGETQY

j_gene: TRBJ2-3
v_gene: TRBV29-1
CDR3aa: SVRIGGGTDTQY

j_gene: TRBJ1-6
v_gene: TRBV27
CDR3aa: ASRPNSYNSPLH

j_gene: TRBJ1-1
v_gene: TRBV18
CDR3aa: ASSPLGAGGHTEAF

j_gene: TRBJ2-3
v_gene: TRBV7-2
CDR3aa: ASSFGQGADTQY

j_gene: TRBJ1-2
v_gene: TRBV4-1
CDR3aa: ASSQGLRWGIGQNYGYT

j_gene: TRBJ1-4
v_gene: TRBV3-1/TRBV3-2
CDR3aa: ASSQVLSEKLF

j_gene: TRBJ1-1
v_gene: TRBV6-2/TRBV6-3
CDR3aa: ASSQEQGHTEAF

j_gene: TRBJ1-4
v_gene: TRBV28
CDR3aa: ASDTAPGRKLF

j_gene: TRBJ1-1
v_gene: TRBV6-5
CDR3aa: ASSTRDSLGAF

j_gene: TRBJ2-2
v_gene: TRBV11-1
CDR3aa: ASSRRQPGELF

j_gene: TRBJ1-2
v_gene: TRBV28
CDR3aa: ASSSPGVANYGYT

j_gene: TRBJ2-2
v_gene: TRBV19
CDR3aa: ASSMGQANTGELF

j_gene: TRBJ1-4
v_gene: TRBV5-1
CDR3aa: ASSLARDPTNEKLF

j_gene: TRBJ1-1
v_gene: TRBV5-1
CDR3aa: ASSLAQGVNTEAF

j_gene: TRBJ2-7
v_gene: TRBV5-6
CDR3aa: ASSFGPDTYEQY

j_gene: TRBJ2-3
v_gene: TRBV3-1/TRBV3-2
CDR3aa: ASSPTRTDTQY

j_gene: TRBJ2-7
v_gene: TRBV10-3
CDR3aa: AISPGQDYEQY

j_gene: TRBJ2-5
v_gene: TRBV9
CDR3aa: ASSVRQDQETQY

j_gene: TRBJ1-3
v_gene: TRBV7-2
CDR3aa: ASRRDQGSGNTIY

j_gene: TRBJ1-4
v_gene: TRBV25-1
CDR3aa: ASSRGITTNEKLF

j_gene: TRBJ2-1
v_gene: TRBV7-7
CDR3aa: ASSTGTAGYNEQF

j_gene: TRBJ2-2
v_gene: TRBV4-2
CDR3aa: ASSPQASGGSNTGELF

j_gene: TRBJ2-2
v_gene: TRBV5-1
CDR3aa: ASRREYGTGELF

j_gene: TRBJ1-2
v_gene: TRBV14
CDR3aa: ASSQVSSSGYT

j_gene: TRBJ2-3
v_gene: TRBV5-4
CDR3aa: ASSFRTDATDTQY

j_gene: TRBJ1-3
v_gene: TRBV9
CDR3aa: ASSVAGLNSGNTIY